This entry is about one T cell receptor (beta chain). When the RNA was reverse transcribed, random hexamers were used with an input of roughly 0.45 to 1 ug. TCR beta CDR3 was amplified by immunoSEQ covering 54 Vbeta and 13 Jbeta. TCRdb fed the immunoSEQ multiplex PCR reads into MiXCR, producing one record per CDR3 protein. The sample shows under 150,000 distinct CDR3 sequences, around 85% of them seen only once. CDR1 LNHDA and CDR2 SQIVND come from the germline V gene (reference sequence). CDR3 length: 15 residues. V lost 3 bases, J lost 1 base, and 12 bases lay in between. The sample belongs to a study of CD8 T cells in Susac syndrome. The authors carried out high-throughput sequencing of TCR beta. They applied it to CD8+ and CD4+ T cells obtained from blood. The multiple sclerosis controls comprised treatment-naive patients whose relapsing-remitting disease was stable or active. Negative isolation yielded CD4+ and CD8+ T cells, and FACS enriched TEMRA cells.

Sequences were obtained from CD8+ T cells from PBMCs. The TCR originated in a human donor with multiple sclerosis. This chain uses TRBV19 with TRBJ1-1; D is ambiguous. CDR3 region: CASSIVGYGNTEAFF. DNA for the CDR3: TGTGCCAGTAGTATCGTAGGTTATGGGAACACTGAAGCTTTCTTT.